These 15 T cell receptor beta chains originate from one sample sequenced in a study of T cells of healthy individuals (dated by TCRdb to 2016 to 2018). The receptor library was made with 5' RACE. Sequencing was performed on an Illumina MiSeq. TCRdb itself trimmed the public reads at Q25 with fastp, ran MiXCR and retained productive beta chains. Duplicate CDR3 protein sequences are folded into a single record with the most common DNA and genes. This sample comprises roughly 87,000 distinct CDR3 sequences, roughly a sixth of them detected only once. The ten most abundant clones make up around 6.4% of the sample. Source of these receptors: a human donor in good health.

This clonotype was picked up a small number of times. The chain uses TRBV7-3 and TRBJ2-4; 11 bases agree with TRBD1. Germline CDR1 is SGHTA and CDR2 is FQGTGA. J was trimmed by 7 bases and V by 5 bases; bases with no gene match: 7. The CDR3 covers 15 residues. DNA of the CDR3: TGTGCCAGCAGCCCGGGACAGGGGGAGGGGAACATTCAGTACTTC. Amino acid sequence: CASSPGQGEGNIQYF.

This clonotype was recorded at least ten times. This chain uses TRBV7-9 with TRBJ1-2, with D hard to call. The CDR3 has 14 amino acids. V lost 4 bases and J 2 bases, leaving 11 bases between the germline ends. CDR1 and CDR2 from the germline V gene are SEHNR and FQNEAQ (reference sequence). CDR3 coding DNA: TGTGCCAGCAGCTCCCTAACAATCAACTATGGCTACACCTTC. Protein: CASSSLTINYGYTF. The entire variable domain, with the rest obtained from reference TRBV7-9 and TRBJ1-2, is as follows: DTGVSQNPRHKITKRGQNVTFRCDPISEHNRLYWYRQTLGQGPEFLTYFQNEAQLEKSRLLSDRFSAERPKGSFSTLEIQRTEQGDSAMYLCASSSLTINYGYTFGSGTRLTVV.

In this sample, this clonotype turned up a few times. The J gene is TRBJ2-5, the V gene TRBV20-1; D unresolved. This CDR3 is 11 amino acids long. CDR1 and CDR2 (germline): DFQATT, SNEGSKA (reference sequence). V was cut by 0 bases and J by 5 bases, with 4 bases left in between. Here the CDR3 reads CSARDKETQYF. In DNA, the CDR3 is TGCAGTGCTAGAGATAAGGAGACCCAGTACTTC.

V and J are TRBV29-1 and TRBJ2-1; D perhaps matches TRBD2 (6 bases). The CDR3 totals 12 residues. Per the germline V gene, CDR1 is SQVTM and CDR2 is ANQGSEA. V lost 8 bases and J lost 7, with 15 bases in between. The CDR3 DNA sequence: TGCAGCTTCATTGAGGGGAGGAATGAGCAGTTCTTC. Translated, it gives CSFIEGRNEQFF.

In this sample, this clonotype turned up a few times. V is TRBV28 and J is TRBJ1-6, with D perhaps TRBD1 (6 bases). The CDR3 contains 14 residues. The germline V gene encodes CDR1 MDHEN and CDR2 SYDVKM. V was pared by 2 bases and J by 7 bases, with 9 bases between. Here the CDR3 DNA reads TGTGCCAGCAGTTTAGGCAGGGGAAATTCACCCCTCCACTTT. Residues: CASSLGRGNSPLHF.

This clonotype was recorded at least ten times. One end of the junction fails to match germline, which may point to a read error. The chain employs TRBV2 and TRBJ1-2; 9 bases match TRBD1. Looked up from germline, CDR1 is SNHLY and CDR2 is FYNNEI. The CDR3 spans 12 residues. This chain's CDR3 is CASRGTGRSFSF. In DNA form, the CDR3 reads TGTGCCAGCAGAGGGACAGGGAGGTCCTTCTCCTTC.

The V and J genes are TRBV5-5 and TRBJ1-2; D gene unclear. CDR3 size: 15 residues. The V end lost 0 bases, the J end lost 4 bases, and 13 bases lay between the germline ends. CDR1 SGHKS and CDR2 YYEKEE come from the germline V gene (reference sequence). The chain's CDR3 is CASSLAEDLGYGYTF. The CDR3 DNA follows: TGTGCCAGCAGCTTGGCCGAGGATTTGGGCTATGGCTACACCTTC. Variable domain in full (rest from reference TRBV5-5 and TRBJ1-2): DAGVTQSPTHLIKTRGQQVTLRCSPISGHKSVSWYQQVLGQGPQFIFQYYEKEERGRGNFPDRFSARQFPNYSSELNVNALLLGDSALYLCASSLAEDLGYGYTFGSGTRLTVV.

This clonotype appeared many times. V and J are TRBV11-2 and TRBJ1-2; no reliable D call. The CDR3 is 13 amino acids. V lost 8 bases, J lost 4 bases, and 14 bases lay in between. Germline V gives CDR1 SGHAT, CDR2 FQNNGV. The CDR3 sequence: CASATGVGYGYTF. As DNA, the CDR3 is TGTGCCAGCGCAACCGGGGTTGGCTATGGCTACACCTTC.

This clonotype has a count of ten or more. The V call is TRBV23-1, the J call TRBJ2-7; D is ambiguous. TRBV23-1 is labeled an ORF, and its function is uncertain. The V and J ends lost 4 bases and 2 bases respectively, with 9 bases between them. CDR3 length: 13 residues. The CDR3 sequence is CASSLDGAYEQYF. DNA of the CDR3: TGCGCCAGCAGTCTGGACGGTGCCTACGAGCAGTACTTC.

This clonotype was observed many times. The V gene is TRBV6-5, the J gene TRBJ2-6; D might be TRBD1 or TRBD2, each matching 5 bases. Trimming cost V 7 bases and J 0 bases, with 7 bases left between them. Germline-derived CDR1 and CDR2 are MNHEY and SVGAGI. The CDR3 contains 14 residues. The CDR3 DNA is TGTGCCAGCAAGGGGAGCTCTGGGGCCAACGTCCTGACTTTC. Its protein product is CASKGSSGANVLTF.

This clonotype was seen a handful of times. The chain links TRBV7-9 to TRBJ1-4; the D gene is possibly TRBD1 (6 bases). V lost 2 bases to trimming and J lost 2 bases, with 9 bases between them. The CDR3 has 15 residues. The germline CDR1 and CDR2 sequences are SEHNR and FQNEAQ (reference sequence). The CDR3, as DNA: TGTGCCAGCAGCTTAAGGACAGAGACTAATGAAAAACTGTTTTTT. Encoded protein: CASSLRTETNEKLFF.

At least ten counts were recorded for this clonotype. This chain's CDR3 is CASSSNRGVSTEAFF. CDR3 sequence (DNA): TGTGCCAGCAGCTCGAACAGGGGGGTGAGCACTGAAGCTTTCTTT. The rearrangement uses TRBV7-2 and TRBJ1-1; TRBD1 matches 8 bases. V lost 4 bases and J lost 4; bases outside the gene matches: 8. The CDR3 sequence is 15 residues long. CDR1 and CDR2 from the germline V gene are SGHTA and FQGNSA.

This clonotype was seen more than once but under ten times. The rearrangement links TRBV30 to TRBJ2-1, with 13 positions matching TRBD2. CDR1 is GTSNPN and CDR2 is SVGIG in the germline V gene (reference sequence). The trim removed 0 bases at V and 4 bases at J, leaving 3 bases unmatched. The CDR3 covers 16 residues. This CDR3 is CAWSVPGLAGYNEQFF. The CDR3 nucleotides are TGTGCCTGGAGTGTGCCGGGACTAGCGGGGTACAATGAGCAGTTCTTC.

The sample holds many counts of this clonotype. The chain has TRBV4-2 and TRBJ2-3; 9 bases fit TRBD2. The CDR3 has 16 amino acids. With 1 base clipped from V and 5 bases from J, the junction kept 7 bases outside the gene matches. Germline CDR1 and CDR2: LGHNA and YNFKEQ. The CDR3 DNA is TGTGCCAGCAGCCAAGGTCAGCGGGGGGCTTTAGATACGCAGTATTTT. It is translated as CASSQGQRGALDTQYF.

Ten or more counts support this clonotype. The chain carries TRBV20-1 and TRBJ1-5; D gene ambiguous. The CDR3 has 12 amino acids. Germline CDR1 reads DFQATT; CDR2 reads SNEGSKA (reference sequence). Trimming took off 0 bases at V and 7 bases at J, with 7 bases between the two ends. CDR3 amino acids: CSARDSAQPQHF. CDR3 nucleotides: TGCAGTGCTAGAGATTCGGCCCAGCCCCAGCATTTT.